A selection of T cell receptor beta chains follows, all from one sample in a study of pediatric ulcerative colitis. The data were produced by immunoSEQ multiplex PCR, yet TCRdb's version contains in-frame clones alone and is incomplete. The sample shows around 61,000 clones, roughly nine tenths of them seen only once. Sequenced input: blood. These receptor sequences come from a boy between 10 and 17 years old with severe ulcerative colitis. Both conserved end residues are part of each CDR3. Fields, in order: clone size, D gene, V gene, J gene, CDR3 protein, CDR3 DNA. The D gene is left open where the match is weak. Not all rows give a size; the values are once, few, many and, for expanded clones, a class.

-	-	TRBV30	TRBJ2-7	CAWSVRSRGYEQYF	TGTGCCTGGAGTGTACGGTCCAGGGGATACGAGCAGTACTTC
-	-	TRBV14	TRBJ2-7	CASSGVRSSYEQYF	TGTGCCAGCAGCGGCGTTCGAAGCTCCTACGAGCAGTACTTC
-	-	TRBV7-9	TRBJ2-7	CASSLVEMAGSYEQYF	TGTGCCAGCAGCTTAGTTGAGATGGCAGGCTCCTACGAGCAGTACTTC
-	TRBD2	TRBV10-1	TRBJ2-2	CASSGQLAGGELFF	TGCGCCAGCAGTGGACAACTAGCGGGCGGGGAGCTGTTTTTT
-	-	TRBV7-2	TRBJ2-4	CASSRDEMSAKNIQYF	TGTGCCAGCAGCAGAGACGAGATGTCGGCCAAAAACATTCAGTACTTC
-	TRBD1	TRBV13	TRBJ1-2	CASSTGGNGYTF	TGTGCCAGCAGTACAGGGGGGAATGGCTACACCTTC
once	-	TRBV11-2	TRBJ2-5	CASSLEGETQYF	TGTGCCAGCAGCTTAGAAGGGGAGACCCAGTACTTC
-	-	TRBV30	TRBJ2-1	CAWSAFSAELFF	TGTGCCTGGAGTGCCTTTAGCGCAGAACTGTTCTTC
once	TRBD1	TRBV2	TRBJ1-5	CASRDRDSHFYSNQPQHF	TGTGCCAGCAGGGACCGGGACAGCCATTTCTATAGCAATCAGCCCCAGCATTTT
-	TRBD1	TRBV18	TRBJ1-5	CASSPGQGNQPQHF	TGTGCCAGCTCCCCCGGACAGGGCAATCAGCCCCAGCATTTT
-	-	TRBV29-1	TRBJ1-1	CSVLGTPIMNTEAFF	TGCAGCGTTTTAGGGACTCCCATCATGAACACTGAAGCTTTCTTT
-	TRBD2	TRBV4-2	TRBJ2-1	CASTPAGVTYNEQFF	TGTGCCAGCACTCCAGCGGGAGTGACCTACAATGAGCAGTTCTTC
once	-	TRBV5-4	TRBJ2-5	CASSHEGVHQETQYF	TGTGCCAGCAGCCACGAGGGGGTACACCAAGAGACCCAGTACTTC
once	TRBD1	TRBV7-9	TRBJ1-1	CASSSVGGQGRATEAFF	TGTGCCAGCAGCTCCGTAGGGGGACAGGGGAGAGCCACTGAAGCTTTCTTT
-	TRBD2	TRBV7-9	TRBJ2-5	CASSLDGRAGETQYF	TGTGCCAGCAGCTTAGACGGGAGGGCGGGAGAGACCCAGTACTTC
once	TRBD1	TRBV7-2	TRBJ1-1	CASSRRQGNTEAFF	TGTGCCAGCAGCCGGAGACAGGGGAACACTGAAGCTTTCTTT
-	-	TRBV5-4	TRBJ2-7	CASSPNIGASELSLGYEQYF	TGTGCCAGCAGCCCGAACATCGGGGCTAGCGAGTTATCCCTGGGGTACGAGCAGTACTTC
-	-	TRBV5-6	TRBJ2-1	CASSLLDVDVPEQFF	TGTGCCAGCAGCTTGTTGGACGTCGATGTCCCTGAGCAGTTCTTC
-	-	TRBV9	TRBJ1-1	CASSVGGFNTEAFF	TGTGCCAGCAGCGTCGGGGGATTCAACACTGAAGCTTTCTTT
-	TRBD1	TRBV27	TRBJ2-1	CASSLSRGPNNEQFF	TGTGCCAGCAGTTTAAGTAGGGGGCCCAACAATGAGCAGTTCTTC
-	-	TRBV29-1	TRBJ1-1	CSVGETEAFF	TGCAGCGTTGGGGAAACTGAAGCTTTCTTT
few	TRBD2	TRBV6-5	TRBJ2-7	CASSRGLAGEQYF	TGTGCCAGCAGCCGGGGACTAGCGGGCGAGCAGTACTTC
-	TRBD1	TRBV7-8	TRBJ1-4	CASSRLTGEDEKLFF	TGTGCCAGCAGCCGGCTGACAGGGGAGGATGAAAAACTGTTTTTT
-	-	TRBV6-6	TRBJ2-1	CASSYQGIAEQFF	TGTGCCAGCAGTTACCAGGGAATCGCTGAGCAGTTCTTC
-	-	TRBV18	TRBJ1-5	CASSPGGYGNQPQHF	TGTGCCAGCTCACCAGGGGGCTACGGCAATCAGCCCCAGCATTTT
-	-	TRBV7-9	TRBJ2-3	CASSPSASDTQYF	TGTGCCAGCAGCCCATCTGCGTCGGATACGCAGTATTTT
-	-	TRBV11-2	TRBJ2-1	CASSFERGSEQFF	TGTGCCAGCAGCTTTGAACGGGGGAGTGAGCAGTTCTTC